This section outlines one T cell receptor beta chain sequence together with its context. Its antigen is still unknown. This entry is derived from a study of beta chain features in type 1 diabetes. Trimming stripped 3 bases from V and 0 bases from J, with 9 bases between. The germline CDR1 and CDR2 sequences are SEHNR and FQNEAQ (reference sequence). This CDR3 comprises 14 residues. Investigators reverse transcribed all isolated RNA, so they sequenced expressed TCRB transcripts. Sequenced by immunoSEQ multiplex PCR; TCRdb stores in-frame clones only, minus some. The sample contains roughly 310,000 clones, roughly 9.6% of which appear only once. Study results and caveats: Among type 1 diabetes patients, VDJ junctions had fewer insertions and more deletions.

The source of this sequence is a woman in her 30s in good health. The sequenced material came from naive CD4+ T cells from blood. The V and J genes are TRBV7-9 and TRBJ2-7; D is uncertain. The CDR3 sequence is CASSLLGTSYEQYF. The CDR3 DNA reads TGTGCCAGCAGCTTGCTTGGCACCTCCTACGAGCAGTACTTC.